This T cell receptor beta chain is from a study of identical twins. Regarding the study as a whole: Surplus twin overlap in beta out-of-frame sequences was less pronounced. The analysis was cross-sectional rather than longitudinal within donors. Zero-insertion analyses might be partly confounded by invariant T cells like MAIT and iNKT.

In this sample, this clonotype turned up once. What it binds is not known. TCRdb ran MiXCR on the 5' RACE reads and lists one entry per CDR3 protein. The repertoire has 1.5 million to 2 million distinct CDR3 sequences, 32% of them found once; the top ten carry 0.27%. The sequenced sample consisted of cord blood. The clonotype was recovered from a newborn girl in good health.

CDR3 bases: TGCGCCAGCATCGACAAAAACTATGGCTACACCTTC. Protein: CASIDKNYGYTF. This chain links TRBV5-1 with TRBJ1-2; no firm D call. The CDR3 consists of 12 residues. Trimming stripped 6 bases from V and 2 bases from J, with 8 bases between. The V gene's germline CDR1 is SGHRS and CDR2 YFSETQ.